At least ten counts were recorded for the clone carrying this T cell receptor (beta chain). The CDR3 extends 3 residues past the end of the read, so its final part is completed from the germline J gene. The sample is drawn from a study of T cell clonality in common variable immunodeficiency. Germline loops: CDR1 SGHRS, CDR2 YFSETQ. Unmatched junction bases numbered 5, after V lost 3 bases and J lost 0 bases. The CDR3 is made up of 15 amino acids. Assay used: immunoSEQ multiplex PCR; TCRdb lists only in-frame clones, some missing. The repertoire shows tens of thousands of clones, none seen only once; the top ten take 8.5% to 12%.

The V call is TRBV5-1, the J call TRBJ1-2; 7 bases are a match to TRBD1. Sequenced material: peripheral blood mononuclear cells. The TCR originated in a person aged 18 to 69 in good health. The sequenced part of the CDR3 DNA is TGCGCCAGCAGCTGGACAGGAGTAGCTAACTATGGC. The encoded protein is CASSWTGVANYG. The complete CDR3 reads CASSWTGVANYGYTF.